In this sample, the clone carrying this T cell receptor beta chain turned up once. The study recruited people aged roughly 18 to 100 years across around 23 US areas. Recovery meant two consecutive negative NP/OP PCR tests, professional clearance, or resolved symptoms. The CDR3 totals 17 residues. In germline, CDR1 is KGHDR, CDR2 SFDVKD. V trimming: 3 bases; J trimming: 2 bases; junction bases outside the gene matches: 6. The sample comes from a study of blood T cell repertoires in COVID-19. About the research overall: Acute-phase and convalescent COVID-19 samples originated in the United States, Italy and Spain. The cDNA or gDNA used as material had been derived from T cells, B-cell-depleted T cells, or PBMCs.

Some clones are missing from TCRdb's copy, which holds only in-frame ones; the method was immunoSEQ multiplex PCR. The sample lists approximately 400,000 clones; 88% were seen once. The sample comprised PBMCs or T cells enriched from blood (not recorded which). This sequence joins TRBV24-1 and TRBJ2-1; TRBD1 aligns across 10 bases. The TCR originated in a woman aged 18-30 years who had recovered from COVID-19. The CDR3 is CATSDAPGQGPYNEQFF. CDR3 sequence (DNA): TGTGCCACCAGTGATGCTCCGGGACAGGGGCCCTACAATGAGCAGTTCTTC.